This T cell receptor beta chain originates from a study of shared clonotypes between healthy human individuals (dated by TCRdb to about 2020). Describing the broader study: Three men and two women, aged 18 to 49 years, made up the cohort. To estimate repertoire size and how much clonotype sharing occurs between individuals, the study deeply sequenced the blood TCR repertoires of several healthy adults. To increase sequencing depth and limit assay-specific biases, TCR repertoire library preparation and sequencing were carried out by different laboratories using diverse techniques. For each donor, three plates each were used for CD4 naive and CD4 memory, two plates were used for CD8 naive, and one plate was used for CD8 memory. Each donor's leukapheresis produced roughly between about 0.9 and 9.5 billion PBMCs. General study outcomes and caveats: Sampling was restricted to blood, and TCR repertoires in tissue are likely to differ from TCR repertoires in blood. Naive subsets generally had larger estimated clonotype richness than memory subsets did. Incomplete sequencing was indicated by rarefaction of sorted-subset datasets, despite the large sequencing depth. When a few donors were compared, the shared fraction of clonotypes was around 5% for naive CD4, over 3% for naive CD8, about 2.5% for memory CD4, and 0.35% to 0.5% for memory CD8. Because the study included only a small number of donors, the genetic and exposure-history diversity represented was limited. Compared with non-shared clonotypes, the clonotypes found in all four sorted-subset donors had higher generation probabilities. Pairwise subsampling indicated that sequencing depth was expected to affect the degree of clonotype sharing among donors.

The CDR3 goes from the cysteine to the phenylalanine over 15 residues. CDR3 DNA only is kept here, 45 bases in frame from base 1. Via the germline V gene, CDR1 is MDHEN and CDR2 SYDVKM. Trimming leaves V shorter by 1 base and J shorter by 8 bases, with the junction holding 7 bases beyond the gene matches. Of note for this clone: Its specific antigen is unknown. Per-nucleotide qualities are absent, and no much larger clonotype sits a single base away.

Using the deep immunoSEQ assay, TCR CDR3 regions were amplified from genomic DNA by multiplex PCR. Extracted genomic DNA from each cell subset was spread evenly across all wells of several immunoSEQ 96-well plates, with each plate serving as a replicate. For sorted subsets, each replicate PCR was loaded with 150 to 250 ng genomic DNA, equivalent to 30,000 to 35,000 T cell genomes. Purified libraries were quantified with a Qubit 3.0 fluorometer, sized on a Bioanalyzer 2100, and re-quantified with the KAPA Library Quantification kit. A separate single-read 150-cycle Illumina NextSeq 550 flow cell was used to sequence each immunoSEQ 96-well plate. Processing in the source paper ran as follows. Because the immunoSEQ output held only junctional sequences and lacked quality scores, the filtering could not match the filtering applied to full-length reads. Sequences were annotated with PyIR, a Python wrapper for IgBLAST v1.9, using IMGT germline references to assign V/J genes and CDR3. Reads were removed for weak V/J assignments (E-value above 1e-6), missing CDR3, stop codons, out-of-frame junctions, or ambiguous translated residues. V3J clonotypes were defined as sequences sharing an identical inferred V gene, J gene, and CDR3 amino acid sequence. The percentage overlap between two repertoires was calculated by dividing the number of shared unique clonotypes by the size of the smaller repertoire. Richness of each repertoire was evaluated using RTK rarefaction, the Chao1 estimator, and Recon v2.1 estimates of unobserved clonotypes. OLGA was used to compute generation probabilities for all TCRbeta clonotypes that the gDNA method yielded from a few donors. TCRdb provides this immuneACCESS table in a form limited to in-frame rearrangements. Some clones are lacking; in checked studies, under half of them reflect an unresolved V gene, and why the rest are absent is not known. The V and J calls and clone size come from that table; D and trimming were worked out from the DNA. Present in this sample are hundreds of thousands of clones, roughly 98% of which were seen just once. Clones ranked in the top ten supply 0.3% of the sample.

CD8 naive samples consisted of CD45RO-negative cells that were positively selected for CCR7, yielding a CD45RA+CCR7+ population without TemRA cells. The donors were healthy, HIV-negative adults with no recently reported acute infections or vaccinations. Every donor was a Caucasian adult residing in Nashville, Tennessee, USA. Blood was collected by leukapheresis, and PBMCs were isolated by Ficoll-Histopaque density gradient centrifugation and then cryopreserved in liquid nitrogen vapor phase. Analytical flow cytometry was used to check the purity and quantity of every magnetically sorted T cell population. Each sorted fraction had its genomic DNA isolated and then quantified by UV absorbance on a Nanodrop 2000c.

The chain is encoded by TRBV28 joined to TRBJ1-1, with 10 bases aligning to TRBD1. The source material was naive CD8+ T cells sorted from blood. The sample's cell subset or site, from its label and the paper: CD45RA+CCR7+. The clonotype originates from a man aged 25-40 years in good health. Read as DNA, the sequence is TGTGCCAGCAGTTTATTGGGACAGGGGCGTCCCGAAGCTTTCTTT. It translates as CASSLLGQGRPEAFF.